Listed below are T cell receptor beta chains from one sample, sequenced in a study of a mutant IDH1 vaccine in newly diagnosed glioma. Some clones are missing from TCRdb's copy, which holds only in-frame ones; the method was immunoSEQ multiplex PCR. Of nearly 30,000 clones detected, roughly 87% appear once; the ten largest clones hold approximately 3.4%. These receptors' antigens are unknown. Sample: peripheral blood mononuclear cells (PBMCs), taken from a glioma patient whose treatment included an IDH1 peptide vaccine. The receptors here all came from a woman aged 40 to 55 with glioma. Some clones in this sample may be carry-over from other donors' samples. The CDR3 runs from the conserved cysteine through the conserved F or W. Each record gives: D gene, V gene, clone size, J gene, CDR3 protein, CDR3 DNA. The D gene is left open where the match is weak. Clone sizes are given selectively: once, few, many, or a class where the clone is expanded.

D: .
V: TRBV5-4
size: .
J: TRBJ2-1
CDR3: CASSPMSQGFSYNEQFF
DNA: TGTGCCAGCAGCCCCATGTCGCAGGGGTTCTCCTACAATGAGCAGTTCTTC

D: .
V: TRBV7-2
size: .
J: TRBJ1-5
CDR3: CASSLDGRGGNQPQHF
DNA: TGTGCCAGCAGCTTAGATGGCAGGGGAGGCAATCAGCCCCAGCATTTT

D: .
V: TRBV9
size: .
J: TRBJ1-1
CDR3: CASSVSGNTEAFF
DNA: TGTGCCAGCAGCGTTTCGGGGAACACTGAAGCTTTCTTT

D: .
V: TRBV5-4
size: once
J: TRBJ1-1
CDR3: CASRFRGGDTEAFF
DNA: TGTGCCAGTCGATTCAGGGGAGGAGACACTGAAGCTTTCTTT

D: TRBD1
V: TRBV11-2
size: .
J: TRBJ2-4
CDR3: CASSLGDRMGNIQYF
DNA: TGTGCCAGCAGCTTAGGGGACAGGATGGGAAACATTCAGTACTTC

D: .
V: TRBV21-1
size: .
J: TRBJ2-4
CDR3: CASSKFHRGAPLNIQYF
DNA: TGTGCCAGCAGCAAATTCCACAGGGGGGCCCCTTTAAACATTCAGTACTTC

D: TRBD1
V: TRBV4-3
size: .
J: TRBJ1-2
CDR3: CASSQDRTGPYGYTF
DNA: TGCGCCAGCAGCCAAGATCGGACAGGGCCTTATGGCTACACCTTC

D: TRBD1
V: TRBV2
size: .
J: TRBJ1-5
CDR3: CASSTTSGRGRNQPQHF
DNA: TGTGCCAGCAGTACCACTTCCGGTAGGGGGCGAAATCAGCCCCAGCATTTT

D: .
V: TRBV6-5
size: .
J: TRBJ2-1
CDR3: CASKGAGEQFF
DNA: TGTGCCAGCAAAGGGGCCGGTGAGCAGTTCTTC

D: .
V: TRBV18
size: .
J: TRBJ2-3
CDR3: CASSPGRADTQYF
DNA: TGTGCCAGCTCACCCGGGCGGGCAGATACGCAGTATTTT